This paragraph covers one T cell receptor (beta chain) sequence. Antigen: not known. This sample is part of a study of T cells in tuberculosis. About the research overall: Blood was taken before or within 7 days of anti-tuberculosis therapy. Overall study results and limits: Using the GMM-specific repertoire gave about 87% accuracy versus roughly 68% with motifs. Active tuberculosis TCR-alpha repertoires lay closer to GMM-specific TCRs than IGRA-negative controls, suggesting clonal expansion.

Time point reported: new active TB diagnosis, blood taken before or within 7 days of starting treatment. V was pared by 4 bases and J by 7 bases, with 4 bases of the junction left unmatched. The CDR3 sequence is 13 residues long. The germline V gene has CDR1 MNHEY and CDR2 SMNVEV (reference sequence). Assay: immunoSEQ multiplex PCR; the TCRdb copy retains only in-frame clones and omits some. The sample contains tens of thousands of clones, roughly nine tenths of which appear only once. This clonotype was sampled from an adult with tuberculosis. V gene TRBV27 combines with J gene TRBJ2-1, with TRBD2 identical over 7 bases. The sample here was PBMCs, taken at tuberculosis diagnosis. CDR3 amino acids: CASSSGRRNEQFF. Written as DNA, the CDR3 is TGTGCCAGCAGTTCCGGGAGGCGAAATGAGCAGTTCTTC.